One and the same sample provided the 25 T cell receptor beta chains below, sequenced in a study of control samples from healthy donors and cancer patients. This table comes from immunoSEQ multiplex PCR, and its TCRdb copy is limited to in-frame clones, with some not included. Among around 150,000 clones, roughly 90% were seen once, and the ten largest hold around 11%. Sequences were obtained from blood. Receptor source: a man aged 30 to 45 in good health.

The V gene is TRBV27, the J gene TRBJ1-1; D is possibly TRBD1 (5 bases). V was pared by 5 bases and J by 13 bases, with 23 bases between. Per germline, CDR1 MNHEY and CDR2 SMNVEV (reference sequence). This CDR3 region has 14 residues. CDR3 amino acids: CASSHRGPGQRGFF. The CDR3 coding sequence is TGTGCCAGCAGTCATAGGGGTCCGGGCCAAAGGGGTTTCTTT.

This sequence joins TRBV19 and TRBJ2-1, with 7 bases matching TRBD1. The CDR3 sequence is 15 residues long. Germline V gene data show CDR1 as LNHDA and CDR2 as SQIVND (reference sequence). J lost 2 bases, V lost 7 bases, and 8 bases had no gene match. The CDR3 DNA follows: TGTGCCAGTATACCCTCACAGGGGACCTACAATGAGCAGTTCTTC. As protein: CASIPSQGTYNEQFF.

The V and J genes are TRBV18 and TRBJ2-5, with 8 nucleotides matching TRBD1. V shed 0 bases, J shed 1 base, and the junction held 1 base outside the gene matches. CDR3 length equals 15 residues. CDR1 KGHSH and CDR2 LQKENI come from the germline V gene. DNA for the CDR3: TGTGCCAGCTCACCACCAGGGACAGGCCAAGAGACCCAGTACTTC. Translated: CASSPPGTGQETQYF.

The V gene is TRBV27, the J gene TRBJ2-5, with TRBD1 identical over 9 bases. The CDR3 has 16 amino acids. J was trimmed by 1 base and V by 1 base; bases with no gene match: 4. Germline assignment: CDR1 MNHEY and CDR2 SMNVEV (reference sequence). DNA of the CDR3: TGTGCCAGCAGTTTATTAGGGACAGGGTCCCAAGAGACCCAGTACTTC. Protein product: CASSLLGTGSQETQYF.

This clone has only one observation. This CDR3 reads CASRMMLTGMGTEAFF. The CDR3 coding sequence is TGCGCCAGCAGGATGATGTTAACAGGAATGGGAACTGAAGCTTTCTTT. This chain uses TRBV5-1 with TRBJ1-1; weak D call: TRBD1 (5 bases). V lost 5 bases, J lost 5 bases, and 22 bases lay in between. Germline V lookup: CDR1 SGHRS, CDR2 YFSETQ. CDR3 length equals 16 residues.

The genes are TRBV7-2 and TRBJ1-2, with D tentatively TRBD1 (5 bases). The CDR3 runs to 12 residues. V shed 5 bases and J shed 4 bases, with 8 bases lying between them. Looked up from germline, CDR1 is SGHTA and CDR2 is FQGNSA. The CDR3 loop is CASSQGPYGYTF. The CDR3 DNA is TGTGCCAGCAGCCAGGGACCCTATGGCTACACCTTC.

J is TRBJ1-1 and V is TRBV5-1, with 7 bases matching TRBD1. CDR1 is SGHRS and CDR2 is YFSETQ in the germline V gene. V was clipped by 0 bases and J by 1 base; unmatched bases: 6. The CDR3 covers 16 residues. CDR3 amino acids: CASSLASTGRNTEAFF. For the CDR3, the DNA is TGCGCCAGCAGCTTGGCTTCGACAGGGCGGAACACTGAAGCTTTCTTT. Using reference TRBV5-1 and TRBJ1-1 for the parts outside the CDR3, the full variable domain is KAGVTQTPRYLIKTRGQQVTLSCSPISGHRSVSWYQQTPGQGLQFLFEYFSETQRNKGNFPGRFSGRQFSNSRSEMNVSTLELGDSALYLCASSLASTGRNTEAFFGQGTRLTVV.

CDR3 coding DNA: TGTGCCAGCAGCCCTACAGGGCCATCTGGGGCCAACGTCCTGACTTTC. It codes for CASSPTGPSGANVLTF. V and J are TRBV7-6 and TRBJ2-6; perhaps TRBD1 as D (6 bases). The CDR3 has 16 amino acids. Trimming removed 5 bases at V and 1 base at J, with 12 bases between. The germline gives CDR1 SGHVS, CDR2 FNYEAQ.

The gene calls are TRBV16 and TRBJ1-1; D possibly corresponds to TRBD1 (5 bases). V lost 1 base, J lost 0 bases, and 15 bases lay in between. The CDR3 loop spans 17 amino acids. Per the germline V gene, CDR1 is KGHSY and CDR2 is FQNENV. CDR3 nucleotide sequence: TGTGCCAGCAGCCAATGGGGGAAAGGGCGGCTGAACACTGAAGCTTTCTTT. It translates to CASSQWGKGRLNTEAFF.

This chain uses TRBV6-2 or TRBV6-3 with TRBJ2-1, with D hard to call. CDR3 length: 12 amino acids. V lost 6 bases and J lost 3, with 6 bases in between. Germline values: CDR1 MNHEY, CDR2 SVGEGT. The DNA for the CDR3 is TGTGCCAGCAGCGAAAACTACAATGAGCAGTTCTTC. Translation: CASSENYNEQFF.

This rearrangement joins TRBV29-1 to TRBJ2-1; D is unclear. The CDR3 is 13 residues long. Trimming shortened V by 3 bases and J by 7 bases, and 13 bases separated the two germline ends. CDR1 SQVTM and CDR2 ANQGSEA come from the germline V gene. The CDR3 nucleotides read TGCAGCGTTGATAAGGCCCCTAGGAATGAGCAGTTCTTC. It encodes CSVDKAPRNEQFF.

The J gene is TRBJ1-3, the V gene TRBV7-9; weak D call: TRBD1 (6 bases). V shed 4 bases and J shed 2 bases, with 6 bases lying between them. This CDR3 has 13 residues. Germline values: CDR1 SEHNR, CDR2 FQNEAQ (reference sequence). The CDR3 DNA reads TGTGCCAGCAGCTACAGGGCTGGAAACACCATATATTTT. This sequence encodes CASSYRAGNTIYF.

V gene TRBV2 combines with J gene TRBJ1-3; 9 bases map to TRBD1. V was clipped by 6 bases and J by 6 bases; unmatched bases: 3. The CDR3 extends over 13 amino acids. Looked up from germline, CDR1 is SNHLY and CDR2 is FYNNEI. The DNA of the CDR3 is TGTGCCAGCAGGGACAGGGGTAAAAACACCATATATTTT. Protein: CASRDRGKNTIYF. Full variable domain (rest looked up from reference TRBV2 and TRBJ1-3): EPEVTQTPSHQVTQMGQEVILRCVPISNHLYFYWYRQILGQKVEFLVSFYNNEISEKSEIFDDQFSVERPDGSNFTLKIRSTKLEDSAMYFCASRDRGKNTIYFGEGSWLTVV.

This chain joins TRBV12-3 or TRBV12-4 and TRBJ1-1; no firm D call. CDR3 size: 12 residues. The V gene lost 1 base and the J gene lost 9 bases, with 9 bases spanning the gap. The CDR3 reads CASSLEGVQAFF. The CDR3 nucleotides read TGTGCCAGCAGTTTAGAAGGAGTGCAAGCTTTCTTT.

The chain uses TRBV3-1 (or the pseudogene TRBV3-2) and TRBJ1-1; D is perhaps TRBD1 (5 bases). V dropped 6 bases and J dropped 4 bases, with 18 bases sitting between them. Looked up from germline, CDR1 is LGHDT and CDR2 is YNNKEL (reference sequence). The CDR3 is 15 residues long. The CDR3 sequence is CASRPFFRGGTEAFF. CDR3 coding DNA: TGTGCCAGCAGACCTTTCTTTCGGGGGGGCACTGAAGCTTTCTTT.

The genes are TRBV2 and TRBJ1-2, with D possibly matching TRBD1 (5 bases). This CDR3 is built from 12 residues. V lost 8 bases and J 8 bases, leaving 15 bases between the germline ends. CDR1 and CDR2 (germline): SNHLY, FYNNEI. Here the CDR3 reads CASGSVGGGYTF. Written as DNA, the CDR3 is TGTGCCAGCGGATCGGTTGGGGGAGGCTACACCTTC.

The V and J genes are TRBV30 and TRBJ2-1, with D unclear. V lost 5 bases and J lost 4, with 6 bases in between. CDR1 is GTSNPN, CDR2 SVGIG, per germline (reference sequence). The CDR3 is 11 amino acids. The CDR3 is CAWRAYNEQFF. The DNA for the CDR3 is TGTGCCTGGCGGGCGTACAATGAGCAGTTCTTC.

The chain joins TRBV27 to TRBJ1-5; D unclear. The germline CDR1 and CDR2 sequences are MNHEY and SMNVEV (reference sequence). The CDR3 totals 14 residues. Trimming pared 3 bases from V and 3 bases from J, leaving 9 bases between. The CDR3 DNA follows: TGTGCCAGCAGTTTCTCCAGGTTCAATCAGCCCCAGCATTTT. Encoded protein: CASSFSRFNQPQHF.

V usage is TRBV7-9 and J usage is TRBJ1-6; 7 positions agree with TRBD1. CDR3 length: 16 residues. Germline V gene sequence: CDR1 SEHNR, CDR2 FQNEAQ (reference sequence). Trimming cost V 5 bases and J 9 bases; bases outside gene matches: 13. CDR3 DNA: TGTGCCAGCAGCGCGTCCGGGACAGCGGGGGCTTCACCCCTCCACTTT. Encoded protein: CASSASGTAGASPLHF.

V is TRBV5-6 and J is TRBJ2-3; unclear D gene. V was clipped by 2 bases and J by 4 bases, with 8 bases between them. The CDR3 is 13 amino acids. CDR1 is SGHDT and CDR2 is YYEEEE in the germline V gene. The CDR3 region has the DNA TGTGCCAGCAGCTTTGGACGGGCAGATACGCAGTATTTT. Translated, it gives CASSFGRADTQYF.

This chain links TRBV2 with TRBJ1-5; 8 bases are a match to TRBD1. CDR1 is SNHLY and CDR2 is FYNNEI in the germline V gene. V was pared by 6 bases and J by 7 bases, with 8 bases of the junction left unmatched. The CDR3 totals 14 residues. The CDR3 loop is CASREETGDQPQHF. The DNA of the CDR3 is TGTGCCAGCAGGGAGGAGACAGGGGACCAGCCCCAGCATTTT. The variable domain in full, with the rest retrieved from reference TRBV2 and TRBJ1-5, is EPEVTQTPSHQVTQMGQEVILRCVPISNHLYFYWYRQILGQKVEFLVSFYNNEISEKSEIFDDQFSVERPDGSNFTLKIRSTKLEDSAMYFCASREETGDQPQHFGDGTRLSIL.

The chain is built from TRBV7-7 and TRBJ2-1, with D unclear. Germline lookup yields CDR1 SSHAT and CDR2 FNYEAQ (reference sequence). The CDR3 covers 16 residues. Trimming shortened V by 2 bases and J by 6 bases, and 17 bases separated the two germline ends. The CDR3 sequence: CASSLRRSASPNEQFF. CDR3 sequence (DNA): TGTGCCAGCAGCTTAAGGCGGAGCGCTTCACCCAATGAGCAGTTCTTC.

This chain links TRBV30 with TRBJ2-1, with TRBD2 as a possible D gene (5 bases). CDR3 size: 15 residues. Germline CDR1 GTSNPN, CDR2 SVGIG (reference sequence). V was trimmed by 8 bases and J by 0 bases, leaving 17 bases between them. The DNA of the CDR3 is TGTGCCGCCTCACTAGTTTCAAGCTCCTACAATGAGCAGTTCTTC. Protein: CAASLVSSSYNEQFF. The variable domain in full, completed from reference TRBV30 and TRBJ2-1, reads SQTIHQWPATLVQPVGSPLSLECTVEGTSNPNLYWYRQAAGRGLQLLFYSVGIGQISSEVPQNLSASRPQDRQFILSSKKLLLSDSGFYLCAASLVSSSYNEQFFGPGTRLTVL.

The V and J genes are TRBV3-1 (or the pseudogene TRBV3-2) and TRBJ2-6; weak D call: TRBD1 (6 bases). Germline CDR1 is LGHDT and CDR2 is YNNKEL (reference sequence). There are 15 residues in the CDR3. The V end lost 6 bases, the J end lost 0 bases, and 9 bases lay between the germline ends. CDR3 region: CASRVQGSGANVLTF. In DNA, the CDR3 is TGTGCCAGCAGGGTACAGGGCTCTGGGGCCAACGTCCTGACTTTC.

The chain carries TRBV5-1 and TRBJ2-2, with 7 bases aligning to TRBD2. Germline V gives CDR1 SGHRS, CDR2 YFSETQ. The CDR3 has 16 residues. Trimming cost V 2 bases and J 9 bases; bases outside gene matches: 13. CDR3 loop: CASSFRGDYTVRELFF. Here the CDR3 DNA reads TGCGCCAGCAGCTTTAGAGGGGACTACACCGTGAGGGAGCTGTTTTTT.